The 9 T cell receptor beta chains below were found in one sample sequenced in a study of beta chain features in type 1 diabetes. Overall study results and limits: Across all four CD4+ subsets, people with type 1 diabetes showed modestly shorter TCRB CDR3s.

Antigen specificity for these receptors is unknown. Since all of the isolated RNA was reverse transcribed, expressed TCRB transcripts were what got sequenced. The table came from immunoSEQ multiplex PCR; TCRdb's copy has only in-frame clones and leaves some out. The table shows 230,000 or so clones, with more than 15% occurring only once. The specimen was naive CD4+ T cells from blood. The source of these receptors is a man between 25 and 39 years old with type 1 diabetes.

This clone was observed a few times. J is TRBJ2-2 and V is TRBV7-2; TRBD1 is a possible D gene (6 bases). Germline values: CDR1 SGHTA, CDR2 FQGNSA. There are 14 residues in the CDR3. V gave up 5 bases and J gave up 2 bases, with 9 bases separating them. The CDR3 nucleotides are TGTGCCAGCAGCCTGGACAGAAACACCGGGGAGCTGTTTTTT. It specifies CASSLDRNTGELFF.

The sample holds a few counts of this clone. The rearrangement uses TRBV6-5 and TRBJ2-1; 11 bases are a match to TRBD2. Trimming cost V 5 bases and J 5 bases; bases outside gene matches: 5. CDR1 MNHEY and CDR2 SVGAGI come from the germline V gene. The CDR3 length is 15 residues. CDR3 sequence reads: CASSPRTSGHNEQFF. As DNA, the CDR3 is TGTGCCAGCAGTCCGAGGACTAGCGGGCACAATGAGCAGTTCTTC.

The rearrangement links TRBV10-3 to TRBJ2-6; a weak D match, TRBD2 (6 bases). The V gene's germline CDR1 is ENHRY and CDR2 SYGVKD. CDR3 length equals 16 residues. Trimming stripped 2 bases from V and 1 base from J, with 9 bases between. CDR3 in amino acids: CAISEVGGSGANVLTF. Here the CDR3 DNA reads TGTGCCATCAGTGAGGTGGGAGGATCTGGGGCCAACGTCCTGACTTTC.

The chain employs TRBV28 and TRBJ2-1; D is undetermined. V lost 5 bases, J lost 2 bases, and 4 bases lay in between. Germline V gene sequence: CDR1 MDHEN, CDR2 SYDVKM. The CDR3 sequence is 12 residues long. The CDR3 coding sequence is TGTGCCAGCAGTACAGCCTACAATGAGCAGTTCTTC. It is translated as CASSTAYNEQFF. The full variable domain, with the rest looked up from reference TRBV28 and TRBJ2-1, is DVKVTQSSRYLVKRTGEKVFLECVQDMDHENMFWYRQDPGLGLRLIYFSYDVKMKEKGDIPEGYSVSREKKERFSLILESASTNQTSMYLCASSTAYNEQFFGPGTRLTVL.

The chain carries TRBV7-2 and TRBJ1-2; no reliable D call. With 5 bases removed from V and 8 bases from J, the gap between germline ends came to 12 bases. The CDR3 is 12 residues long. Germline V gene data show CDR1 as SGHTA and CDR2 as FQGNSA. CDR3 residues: CASSPGPIGYTF. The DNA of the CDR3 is TGTGCCAGCAGCCCAGGACCGATAGGCTACACCTTC.

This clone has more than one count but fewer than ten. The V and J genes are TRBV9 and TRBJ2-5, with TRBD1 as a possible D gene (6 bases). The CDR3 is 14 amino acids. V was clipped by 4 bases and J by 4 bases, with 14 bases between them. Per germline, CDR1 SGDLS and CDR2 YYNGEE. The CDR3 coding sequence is TGTGCCAGCAGCCGGATTTTACAGGGAGAGACCCAGTACTTC. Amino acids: CASSRILQGETQYF.

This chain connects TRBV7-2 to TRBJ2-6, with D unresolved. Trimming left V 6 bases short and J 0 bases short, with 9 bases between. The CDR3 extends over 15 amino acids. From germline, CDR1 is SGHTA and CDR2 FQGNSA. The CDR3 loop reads CASSTASSGANVLTF. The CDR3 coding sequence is TGTGCCAGCAGTACCGCTAGCTCTGGGGCCAACGTCCTGACTTTC.

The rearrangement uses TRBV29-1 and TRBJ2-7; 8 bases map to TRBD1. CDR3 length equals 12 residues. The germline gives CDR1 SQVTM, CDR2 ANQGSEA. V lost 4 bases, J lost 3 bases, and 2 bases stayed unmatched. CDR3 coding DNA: TGCAGCGTTGCACAGGGGGGCTACGAGCAGTACTTC. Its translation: CSVAQGGYEQYF.

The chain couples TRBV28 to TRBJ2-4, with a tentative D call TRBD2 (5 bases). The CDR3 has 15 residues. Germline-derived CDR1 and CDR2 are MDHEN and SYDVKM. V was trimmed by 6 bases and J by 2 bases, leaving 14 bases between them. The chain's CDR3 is CASSGMSITKNIQYF. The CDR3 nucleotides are TGTGCCAGCAGCGGGATGAGCATCACCAAAAACATTCAGTACTTC.